This T cell receptor (beta chain) derives from a study of blood T cell repertoires in COVID-19. Study-wide context: Some COVID-19 samples were acute and others convalescent; all came from the United States, Italy and Spain. T cells, B-cell-depleted T cells, or PBMCs provided the cDNA or gDNA that served as material.

Between the trimmed V and J ends, which lost 3 bases and 3 bases, there was a span of 20 bases. Germline lookup yields CDR1 MGHRA and CDR2 YSYEKL. The CDR3 is made up of 18 amino acids. In the original workflow: Estimated nucleated cell counts came from reference gene primer amplification. The table came from immunoSEQ multiplex PCR; TCRdb's copy has only in-frame clones and leaves some out. V, J and clone size are those of that table, while D and trimming were read from the DNA. This table holds 200,000 to 250,000 clones, 75% to 90% found once. Sample: peripheral blood. This clonotype originated in a man aged 25 to 45 who had recovered from COVID-19. J is TRBJ2-2 and V is TRBV4-1; tentatively, D is TRBD1 (6 bases). The CDR3 is CASSQNLRGSIDTGELFF. In DNA, the CDR3 is TGCGCCAGCAGCCAGAACTTAAGGGGGTCTATAGACACCGGGGAGCTGTTTTTT.